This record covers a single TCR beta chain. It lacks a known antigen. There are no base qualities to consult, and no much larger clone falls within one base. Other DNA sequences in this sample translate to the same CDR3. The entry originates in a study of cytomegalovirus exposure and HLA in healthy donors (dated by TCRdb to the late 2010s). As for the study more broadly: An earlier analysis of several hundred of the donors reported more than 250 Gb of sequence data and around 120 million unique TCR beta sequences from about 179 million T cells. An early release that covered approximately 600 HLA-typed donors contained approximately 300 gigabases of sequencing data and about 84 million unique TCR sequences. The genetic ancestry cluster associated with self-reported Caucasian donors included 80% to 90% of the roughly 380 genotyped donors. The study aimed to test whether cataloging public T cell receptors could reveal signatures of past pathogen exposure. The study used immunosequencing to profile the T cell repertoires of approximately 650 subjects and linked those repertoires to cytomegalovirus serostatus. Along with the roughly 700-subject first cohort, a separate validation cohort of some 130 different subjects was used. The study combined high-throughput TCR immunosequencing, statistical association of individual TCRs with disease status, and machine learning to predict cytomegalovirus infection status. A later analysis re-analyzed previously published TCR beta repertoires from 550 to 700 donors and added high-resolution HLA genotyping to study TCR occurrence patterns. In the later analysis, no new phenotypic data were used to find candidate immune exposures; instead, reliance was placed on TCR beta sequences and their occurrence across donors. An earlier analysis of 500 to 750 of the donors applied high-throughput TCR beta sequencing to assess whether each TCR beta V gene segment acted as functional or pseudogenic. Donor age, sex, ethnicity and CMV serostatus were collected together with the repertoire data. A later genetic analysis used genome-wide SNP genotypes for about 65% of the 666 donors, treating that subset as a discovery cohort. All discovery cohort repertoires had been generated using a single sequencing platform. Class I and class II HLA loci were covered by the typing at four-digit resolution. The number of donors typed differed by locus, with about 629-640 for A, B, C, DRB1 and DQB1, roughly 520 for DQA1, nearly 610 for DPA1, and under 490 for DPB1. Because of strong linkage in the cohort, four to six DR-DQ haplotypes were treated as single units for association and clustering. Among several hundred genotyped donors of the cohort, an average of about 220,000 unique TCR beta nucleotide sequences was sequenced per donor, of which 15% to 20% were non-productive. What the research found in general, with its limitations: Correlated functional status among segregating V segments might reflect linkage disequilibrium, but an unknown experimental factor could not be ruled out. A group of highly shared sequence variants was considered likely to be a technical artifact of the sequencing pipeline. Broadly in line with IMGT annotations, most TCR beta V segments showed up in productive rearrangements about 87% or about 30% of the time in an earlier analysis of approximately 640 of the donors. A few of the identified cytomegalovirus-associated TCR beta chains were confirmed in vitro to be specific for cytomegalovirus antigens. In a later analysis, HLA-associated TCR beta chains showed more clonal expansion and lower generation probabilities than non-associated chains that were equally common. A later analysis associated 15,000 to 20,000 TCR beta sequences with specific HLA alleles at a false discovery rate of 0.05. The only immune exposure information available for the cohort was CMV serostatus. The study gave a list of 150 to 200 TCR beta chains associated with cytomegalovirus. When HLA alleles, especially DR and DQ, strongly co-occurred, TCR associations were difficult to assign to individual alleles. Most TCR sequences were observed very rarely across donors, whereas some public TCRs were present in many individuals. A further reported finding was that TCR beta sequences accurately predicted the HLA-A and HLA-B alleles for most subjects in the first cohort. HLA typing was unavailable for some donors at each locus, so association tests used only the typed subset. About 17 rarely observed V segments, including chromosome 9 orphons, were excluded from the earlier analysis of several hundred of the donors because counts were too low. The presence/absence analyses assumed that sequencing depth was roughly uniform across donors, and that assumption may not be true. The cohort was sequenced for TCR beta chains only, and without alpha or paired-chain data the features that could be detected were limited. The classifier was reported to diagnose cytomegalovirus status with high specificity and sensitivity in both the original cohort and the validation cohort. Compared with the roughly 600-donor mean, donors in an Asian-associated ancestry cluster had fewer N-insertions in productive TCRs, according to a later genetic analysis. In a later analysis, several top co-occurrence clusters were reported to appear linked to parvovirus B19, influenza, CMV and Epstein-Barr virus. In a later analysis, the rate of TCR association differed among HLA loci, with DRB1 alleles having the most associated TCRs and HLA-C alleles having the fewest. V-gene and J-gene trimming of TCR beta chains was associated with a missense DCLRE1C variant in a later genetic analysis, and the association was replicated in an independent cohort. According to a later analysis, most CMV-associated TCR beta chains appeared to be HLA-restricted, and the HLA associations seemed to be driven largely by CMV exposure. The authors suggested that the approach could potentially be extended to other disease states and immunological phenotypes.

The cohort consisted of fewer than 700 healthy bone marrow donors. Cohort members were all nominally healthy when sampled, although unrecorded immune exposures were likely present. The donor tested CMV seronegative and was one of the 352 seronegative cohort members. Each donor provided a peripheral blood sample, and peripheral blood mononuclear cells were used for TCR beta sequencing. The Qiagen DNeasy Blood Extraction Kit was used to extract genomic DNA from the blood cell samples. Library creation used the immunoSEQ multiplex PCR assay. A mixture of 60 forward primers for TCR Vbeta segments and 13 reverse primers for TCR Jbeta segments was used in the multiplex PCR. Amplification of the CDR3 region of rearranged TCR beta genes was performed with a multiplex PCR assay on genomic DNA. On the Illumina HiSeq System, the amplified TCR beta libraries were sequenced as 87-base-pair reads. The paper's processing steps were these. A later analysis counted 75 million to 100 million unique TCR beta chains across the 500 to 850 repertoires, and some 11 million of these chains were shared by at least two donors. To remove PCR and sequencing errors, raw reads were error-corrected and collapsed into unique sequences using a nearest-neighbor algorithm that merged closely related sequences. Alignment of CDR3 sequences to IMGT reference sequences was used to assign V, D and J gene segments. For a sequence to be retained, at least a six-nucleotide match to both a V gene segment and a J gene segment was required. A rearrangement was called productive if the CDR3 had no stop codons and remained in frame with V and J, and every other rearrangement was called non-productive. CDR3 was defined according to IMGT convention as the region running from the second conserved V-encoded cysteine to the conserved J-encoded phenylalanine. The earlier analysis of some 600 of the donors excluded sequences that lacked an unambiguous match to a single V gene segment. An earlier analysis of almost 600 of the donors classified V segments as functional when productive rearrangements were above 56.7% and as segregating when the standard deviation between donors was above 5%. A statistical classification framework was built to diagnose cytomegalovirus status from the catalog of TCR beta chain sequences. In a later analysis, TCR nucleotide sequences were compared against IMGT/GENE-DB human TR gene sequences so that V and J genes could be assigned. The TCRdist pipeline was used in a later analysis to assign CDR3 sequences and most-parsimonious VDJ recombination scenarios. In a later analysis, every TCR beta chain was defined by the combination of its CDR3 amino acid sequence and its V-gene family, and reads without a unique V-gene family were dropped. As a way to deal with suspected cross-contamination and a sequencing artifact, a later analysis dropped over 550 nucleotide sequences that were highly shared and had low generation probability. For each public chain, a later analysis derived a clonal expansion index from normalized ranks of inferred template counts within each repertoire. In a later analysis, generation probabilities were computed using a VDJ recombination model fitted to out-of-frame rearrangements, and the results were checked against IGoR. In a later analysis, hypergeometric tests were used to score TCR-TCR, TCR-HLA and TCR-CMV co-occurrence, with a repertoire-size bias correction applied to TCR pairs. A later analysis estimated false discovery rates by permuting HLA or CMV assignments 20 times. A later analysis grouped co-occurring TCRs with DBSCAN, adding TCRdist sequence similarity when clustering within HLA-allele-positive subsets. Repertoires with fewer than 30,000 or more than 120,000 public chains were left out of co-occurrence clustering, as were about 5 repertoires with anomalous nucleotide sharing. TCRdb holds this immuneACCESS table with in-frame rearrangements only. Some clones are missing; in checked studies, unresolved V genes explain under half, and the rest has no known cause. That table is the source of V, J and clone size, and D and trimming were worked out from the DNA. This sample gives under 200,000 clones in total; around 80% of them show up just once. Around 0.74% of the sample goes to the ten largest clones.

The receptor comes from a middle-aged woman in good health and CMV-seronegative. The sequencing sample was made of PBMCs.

The DNA sequence is TGCGCCAGCAGCTTGGCCGGGACAGGTTATAATTCACCCCTCCACTTT. This gives the protein CASSLAGTGYNSPLHF. The sequence joins TRBV5-1 to TRBJ1-6, with TRBD1 matching 8 junction bases. As encoded in the germline V gene, CDR1 is SGHRS while CDR2 is YFSETQ. Including the terminal cysteine and phenylalanine, the CDR3 comprises 16 residues. Only the CDR3 region is kept as DNA, spanning 48 bases read in frame from base 1. The germline V and J ends show losses of 0 bases and 4 bases respectively, and no gene match explains 3 bases of the junction.